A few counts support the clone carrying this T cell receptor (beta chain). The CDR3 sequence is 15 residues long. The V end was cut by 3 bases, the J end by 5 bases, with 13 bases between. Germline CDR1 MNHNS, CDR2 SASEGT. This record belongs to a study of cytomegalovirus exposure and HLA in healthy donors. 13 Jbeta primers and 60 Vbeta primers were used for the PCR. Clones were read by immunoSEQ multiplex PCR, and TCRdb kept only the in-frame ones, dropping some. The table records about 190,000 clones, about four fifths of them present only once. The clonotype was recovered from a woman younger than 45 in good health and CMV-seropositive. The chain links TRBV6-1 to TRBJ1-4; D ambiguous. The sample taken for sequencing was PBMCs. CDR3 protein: CASSDSMSPNEKLFF. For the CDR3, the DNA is TGTGCCAGCAGTGATAGCATGAGCCCCAATGAAAAACTGTTTTTT.